The clone carrying this TCR beta chain was seen repeatedly, ten times or more. As yet, its antigen is unknown. Each CDR3 protein is one row after TCRdb ran MiXCR on the 5' RACE reads. The repertoire holds 300,000 to 350,000 distinct CDR3 sequences, with around 8.1% as singletons. Germline loops: CDR1 SGHTA, CDR2 FQGNSA. V lost 6 bases to trimming and J lost 5 bases; unmatched junction nucleotides: 15. The CDR3 spans 16 residues. This entry comes from a study of T cells after yellow fever vaccination. Study-wide results and caveats: Clones from primary vaccination mostly reappeared after the booster (about 97% CD4, less than 90% CD8). The bulk population could contribute abundant contaminating clonotypes to FACS-sorted repertoires.

This receptor was taken from a man aged 18-30 years who received the YFV17D yellow fever vaccine. The chain employs TRBV7-2 and TRBJ1-2; 7 bases line up with TRBD1. Source: PBMCs, taken around 45 days after the first yellow fever vaccination. The CDR3 reads CASRQRDRALGYGYTF. The CDR3 nucleotides are TGTGCCAGCAGGCAGAGAGACAGGGCCCTCGGGTATGGCTACACCTTC.